Listed below are T cell receptor beta chains from one sample, sequenced in a study of metastatic and nonmetastatic thyroid tumors. TCRdb re-called clones via MiXCR from the PCR reads. The data contain about 26,000 clones, more than 25% of them singletons. Sequenced sample: blood. The receptors derive from a female donor with papillary thyroid cancer or a benign thyroid nodule (not recorded which). Some clones in this sample may be carry-over from other donors' samples. CDR3s include the opening cysteine and the closing phenylalanine or tryptophan. The order of the fields is clone size, J gene, D gene, V gene, CDR3 DNA, CDR3 protein. A D gene is named only where the DNA matches it firmly. For some rows the clone size is stated as once, few or many, or as a class when expanded; others skip it.

abundance: .
j_gene: TRBJ2-5
d_gene: .
v_gene: TRBV7-2
CDR3nt: TGTGTCAGCAGACCCGGAGGGCGGACGGCAGAGACCCAGTACTTC
CDR3aa: CVSRPGGRTAETQYF

abundance: .
j_gene: TRBJ2-7
d_gene: TRBD1
v_gene: TRBV20-1
CDR3nt: TGCAGTGCACCGGACAGGGGGGATTTCTACGAGCAGTACTTC
CDR3aa: CSAPDRGDFYEQYF

abundance: few
j_gene: TRBJ1-2
d_gene: TRBD1
v_gene: TRBV27
CDR3nt: TGTCCCGCCAGTCGGGACAGGGGGTTCGGCTACACCTTC
CDR3aa: CPASRDRGFGYTF

abundance: .
j_gene: TRBJ2-7
d_gene: .
v_gene: TRBV5-1
CDR3nt: TGCGCCAGCAGCTTGGCCGGGGCGACCGGCTACGAGCAGTACTTC
CDR3aa: CASSLAGATGYEQYF

abundance: .
j_gene: TRBJ2-5
d_gene: .
v_gene: TRBV5-1
CDR3nt: TGCGCCAGCAGCCTTGGGCCCAGCGAGGAGACCCAGTACTTC
CDR3aa: CASSLGPSEETQYF

abundance: .
j_gene: TRBJ2-7
d_gene: .
v_gene: TRBV10-1
CDR3nt: TGCGCCAGCAGTGAAAGAAGGGGACCGGGGGCCTACGAGCAGTACTTC
CDR3aa: CASSERRGPGAYEQYF

abundance: many
j_gene: TRBJ2-6
d_gene: .
v_gene: TRBV18
CDR3nt: TGTGCCAGCTCACCAGGACTGTATTCTGGGGCCAACGTCCTGACTTTC
CDR3aa: CASSPGLYSGANVLTF

abundance: many
j_gene: TRBJ2-3
d_gene: TRBD2
v_gene: TRBV20-1
CDR3nt: TGCAGTGCTAGAGATGTAAAGGGGACTAGCGGAAGCACAGATACGCAGTATTTT
CDR3aa: CSARDVKGTSGSTDTQYF

abundance: many
j_gene: TRBJ2-1
d_gene: .
v_gene: TRBV27
CDR3nt: TGTGCCAGCAGTTTAGCAGGGGCCTCTAATAATGAGCAGTTCTTC
CDR3aa: CASSLAGASNNEQFF

abundance: many
j_gene: TRBJ1-4
d_gene: .
v_gene: TRBV5-6
CDR3nt: TGTGCCAGCAGCTCCTTCGTCCCGGACGAAAAACTGTTTTTT
CDR3aa: CASSSFVPDEKLFF

abundance: many
j_gene: TRBJ2-3
d_gene: TRBD2
v_gene: TRBV4-1
CDR3nt: TGCGCCAGCAGCCAGGGTAGCGGGAGGGCGGGCACAGATACGCAGTATTTT
CDR3aa: CASSQGSGRAGTDTQYF

abundance: .
j_gene: TRBJ2-7
d_gene: .
v_gene: TRBV9
CDR3nt: TGTGCCAGCAGCGTAGTGTCGGACTCCTACGAGCAGTACTTC
CDR3aa: CASSVVSDSYEQYF

abundance: .
j_gene: TRBJ2-7
d_gene: TRBD1
v_gene: TRBV12-3/TRBV12-4
CDR3nt: TGTGCCAGCAGCGGGGACAGGGGAGTCTACGAGCAGTACTTC
CDR3aa: CASSGDRGVYEQYF

abundance: many
j_gene: TRBJ1-3
d_gene: .
v_gene: TRBV5-1
CDR3nt: TGCGCCAGCAGCTTGGGCGCGGGGGAGTTAAACACCATATATTTT
CDR3aa: CASSLGAGELNTIYF

abundance: .
j_gene: TRBJ2-3
d_gene: TRBD2
v_gene: TRBV7-8
CDR3nt: TGTGCCAGCAGCTTGAGACTAGCGGGGCTGGGAGATACGCAGTATTTT
CDR3aa: CASSLRLAGLGDTQYF

abundance: medium-sized
j_gene: TRBJ2-7
d_gene: TRBD1
v_gene: TRBV12-3/TRBV12-4
CDR3nt: TGTGCCAGCAGTTTACAAGGGGGGACAGGGGTAGACTACGAGCAGTACTTC
CDR3aa: CASSLQGGTGVDYEQYF

abundance: .
j_gene: TRBJ1-4
d_gene: TRBD1
v_gene: TRBV4-2
CDR3nt: TGTGCCAGCAGCCAGGGGCGACAGGGCTTCTCGACTAATGAAAAACTGTTTTTT
CDR3aa: CASSQGRQGFSTNEKLFF

abundance: .
j_gene: TRBJ2-3
d_gene: TRBD2
v_gene: TRBV20-1
CDR3nt: TGCAGTGCTCGGGGGACTAGCGGCGGGGGCGATACGCAGTATTTT
CDR3aa: CSARGTSGGGDTQYF

abundance: medium-sized
j_gene: TRBJ2-1
d_gene: TRBD1
v_gene: TRBV6-1
CDR3nt: TGTGCCAGCAGGACGGGACAGGGATCCTACAATGAGCAGTTCTTC
CDR3aa: CASRTGQGSYNEQFF

abundance: many
j_gene: TRBJ2-3
d_gene: .
v_gene: TRBV20-1
CDR3nt: TGCAGTGTGTTTAGCACAGATACGCAGTATTTT
CDR3aa: CSVFSTDTQYF

abundance: .
j_gene: TRBJ2-5
d_gene: .
v_gene: TRBV15
CDR3nt: TGTGCCACCAGCGGAGGGGATCAAGAGACCCAGTACTTC
CDR3aa: CATSGGDQETQYF

abundance: .
j_gene: TRBJ2-7
d_gene: TRBD1
v_gene: TRBV5-1
CDR3nt: TGCGCCAGCAGCCCGGGGACAGGGTCCCTCGAGCAGTACTTC
CDR3aa: CASSPGTGSLEQYF

abundance: .
j_gene: TRBJ2-7
d_gene: .
v_gene: TRBV20-1
CDR3nt: TGCAGTGCCCAGGCTACCGATAATGCCTACGAGCAGTACTTC
CDR3aa: CSAQATDNAYEQYF

abundance: few
j_gene: TRBJ1-3
d_gene: .
v_gene: TRBV12-3/TRBV12-4
CDR3nt: TGTGCCAGCAGTTGGGGTGGGGGGGCTGGAAACACCATATATTTT
CDR3aa: CASSWGGGAGNTIYF

abundance: .
j_gene: TRBJ1-1
d_gene: .
v_gene: TRBV27
CDR3nt: TGTGCCAGCAGTTCCCTGGGGGACCCGGTCAACACTGAAGCTTTCTTT
CDR3aa: CASSSLGDPVNTEAFF

abundance: .
j_gene: TRBJ2-3
d_gene: TRBD2
v_gene: TRBV20-1
CDR3nt: TGCAGTGCTAGAGAGGCTAGCGGGAGGGACGCAGATACGCAGTATTTT
CDR3aa: CSAREASGRDADTQYF

abundance: few
j_gene: TRBJ2-7
d_gene: TRBD2
v_gene: TRBV9
CDR3nt: TGTGCCAGCAGCGTCGCCATCGGGAGGTGGTACAAGCAGTACTTC
CDR3aa: CASSVAIGRWYKQYF

abundance: .
j_gene: TRBJ1-2
d_gene: TRBD1
v_gene: TRBV5-4
CDR3nt: TGTGCCAGCAGCAACAGTGGACAGGGGCCCCCGGGCTACACCTTC
CDR3aa: CASSNSGQGPPGYTF

abundance: .
j_gene: TRBJ2-1
d_gene: TRBD2
v_gene: TRBV5-4
CDR3nt: TGTGCCAGCAGCTTACTTCTCGGGACTAGCGGAAGAAATGAGCAGTTCTTC
CDR3aa: CASSLLLGTSGRNEQFF